Following are 8 T cell receptor beta chains from one sample sequenced in a study of T cell responses to AZD1222 COVID-19 vaccine. TCRdb's table, derived via immunoSEQ multiplex PCR, lists solely in-frame clones and lacks some. Altogether roughly 180,000 clones are present, roughly nine tenths being singletons, with the ten largest covering roughly 3.5%. Sample: peripheral blood, taken 28 days after the second AZD1222 dose. These receptor sequences come from an adult who received the AZD1222 COVID-19 vaccine.

The rearrangement links TRBV29-1 to TRBJ2-7, with D possibly being TRBD1 (5 bases). Per germline, CDR1 SQVTM and CDR2 ANQGSEA. This CDR3 region has 12 residues. Trimming took 8 bases from V and 5 from J, leaving 16 bases between them. In nucleotides, the CDR3 is TGCAGCACCGAGCCCAGGGATGACGAGCAGTACTTC. Residues: CSTEPRDDEQYF.

The rearrangement joins TRBV27 to TRBJ2-2; 9 bases align to TRBD1. J gave up 7 bases and V 6 bases, and 9 bases lay outside the gene matches. The V gene's germline CDR1 is MNHEY and CDR2 SMNVEV (reference sequence). The CDR3 runs 15 residues. The CDR3 region is CASRPGQGIGGELFF. The CDR3, as DNA: TGTGCCAGCAGACCGGGACAGGGAATTGGCGGGGAGCTGTTTTTT.

The rearrangement uses TRBV4-2 and TRBJ2-3; TRBD2 aligns across 10 bases. J gave up 0 bases and V 0 bases, and 12 bases lay outside the gene matches. Germline CDR1 LGHNA, CDR2 YNFKEQ. The CDR3 loop spans 20 amino acids. Here the CDR3 reads CASSQDLVTSGITSTDTQYF. In nucleotides, the CDR3 is TGTGCCAGCAGCCAAGATCTGGTAACTAGCGGGATCACTAGCACAGATACGCAGTATTTT.

This clone has only a few counts. V is TRBV25-1 and J is TRBJ1-5; tentatively, D is TRBD1 (5 bases). This CDR3 is built from 14 residues. The germline V gene has CDR1 MGHDK and CDR2 SYGVNS. Trimming removed 2 bases from V and 2 bases from J, with 7 bases in between. In DNA form, the CDR3 reads TGTGCCAGCAGTGAAAGAGGGGGCAATCAGCCCCAGCATTTT. This encodes CASSERGGNQPQHF.

This clone was recorded once. The V gene is TRBV5-1, the J gene TRBJ2-7; D perhaps matches TRBD1 (6 bases). The CDR3 sequence is 13 residues long. CDR1 and CDR2 from the germline V gene are SGHRS and YFSETQ. Trimming took 2 bases from V and 3 from J, leaving 9 bases between them. Here the CDR3 DNA reads TGCGCCAGCAGCTTCGGACAGTTCTACGAGCAGTACTTC. The encoded protein is CASSFGQFYEQYF.

This chain joins TRBV10-3 and TRBJ1-5, with TRBD1 as a possible D gene (5 bases). The CDR3 contains 13 residues. Germline V gene data show CDR1 as ENHRY and CDR2 as SYGVKD. Trimming pared 10 bases from V and 9 bases from J, leaving 19 bases between. The CDR3 DNA is TGTGCCACCCGGTGGGACGCGGGCTCGCCCCAGCATTTT. Translated, it gives CATRWDAGSPQHF.

The chain has TRBV6-1 and TRBJ1-6, with a possible D match to TRBD1 (5 bases). Germline lookup yields CDR1 MNHNS and CDR2 SASEGT. V dropped 0 bases and J dropped 7 bases, with 16 bases sitting between them. This CDR3 has 17 residues. CDR3 region: CASSEAISPGGNSPLHF. The CDR3 nucleotides read TGTGCCAGCAGTGAAGCAATCTCACCCGGGGGAAATTCACCCCTCCACTTT.

The genes are TRBV28 and TRBJ1-5; possibly TRBD1 for D (5 bases). Between the trimmed V and J ends, which lost 6 bases and 4 bases, there was a span of 16 bases. The CDR3 length is 15 residues. In germline, CDR1 is MDHEN, CDR2 SYDVKM. This CDR3 reads CASRLEGQGNQPQHF. The CDR3 DNA is TGTGCCAGCAGACTGGAGGGTCAGGGAAATCAGCCCCAGCATTTT.